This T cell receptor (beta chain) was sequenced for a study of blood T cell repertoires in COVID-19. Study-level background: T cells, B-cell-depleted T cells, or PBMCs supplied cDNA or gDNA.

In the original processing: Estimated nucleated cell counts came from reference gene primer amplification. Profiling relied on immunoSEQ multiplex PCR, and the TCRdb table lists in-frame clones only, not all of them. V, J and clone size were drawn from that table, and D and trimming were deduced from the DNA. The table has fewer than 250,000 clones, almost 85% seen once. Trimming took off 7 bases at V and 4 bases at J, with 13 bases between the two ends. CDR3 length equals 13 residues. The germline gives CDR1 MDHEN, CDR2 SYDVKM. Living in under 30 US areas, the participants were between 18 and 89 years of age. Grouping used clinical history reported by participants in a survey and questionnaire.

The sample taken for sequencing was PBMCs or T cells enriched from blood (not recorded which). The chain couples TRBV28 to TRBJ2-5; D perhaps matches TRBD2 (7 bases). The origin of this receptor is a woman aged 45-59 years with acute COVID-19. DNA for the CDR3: TGTGCCAGCAAGGGGGGGGCGGGAGAGACCCAGTACTTC. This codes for CASKGGAGETQYF. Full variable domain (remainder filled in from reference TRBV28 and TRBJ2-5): DVKVTQSSRYLVKRTGEKVFLECVQDMDHENMFWYRQDPGLGLRLIYFSYDVKMKEKGDIPEGYSVSREKKERFSLILESASTNQTSMYLCASKGGAGETQYFGPGTRLLVL.